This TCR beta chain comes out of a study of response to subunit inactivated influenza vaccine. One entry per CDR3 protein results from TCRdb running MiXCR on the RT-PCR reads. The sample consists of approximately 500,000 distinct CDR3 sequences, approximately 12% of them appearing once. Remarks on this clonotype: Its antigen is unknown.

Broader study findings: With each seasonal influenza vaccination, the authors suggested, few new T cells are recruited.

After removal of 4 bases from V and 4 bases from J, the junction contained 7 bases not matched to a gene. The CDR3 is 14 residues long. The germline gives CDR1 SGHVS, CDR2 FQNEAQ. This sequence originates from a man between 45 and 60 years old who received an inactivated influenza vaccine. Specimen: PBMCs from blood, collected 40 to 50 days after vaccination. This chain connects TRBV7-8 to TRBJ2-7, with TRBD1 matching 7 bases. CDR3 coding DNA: TGTGCCAGCAGCTCTAGGACAGGACCTTACGAGCAGTACTTC. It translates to CASSSRTGPYEQYF. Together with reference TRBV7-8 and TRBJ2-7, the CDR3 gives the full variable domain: GAGVSQSPRYKVAKRGQDVALRCDPISGHVSLFWYQQALGQGPEFLTYFQNEAQLDKSGLPSDRFFAERPEGSVSTLKIQRTQQEDSAVYLCASSSRTGPYEQYFGPGTRLTVT.